This TCR beta chain was identified during a study of shared clonotypes between healthy human individuals. Profiling relied on immunoSEQ multiplex PCR, and the TCRdb table lists in-frame clones only, not all of them. This sample has about 580,000 clones; roughly 98% occur once, and the top ten carry 0.3%. CDR3 size: 17 residues. CDR1 SGHRS and CDR2 YFSETQ come from the germline V gene. Deletions cut 4 bases from V and 0 bases from J, with 16 bases between. Terminally differentiated effector memory CD45RA+ cells were excluded from the naive CD8 cells, which were CD45RO-negative and positively selected for CCR7.

This clonotype was sampled from a young man in good health. The rearrangement links TRBV5-1 to TRBJ1-4; maybe TRBD1 (6 bases). Material for sequencing was naive CD8+ T cells sorted from blood. The DNA of the CDR3 is TGCGCCAGCAGCAAGGACAGACCCGTACCAACTAATGAAAAACTGTTTTTT. Protein sequence: CASSKDRPVPTNEKLFF.